These 24 T cell receptor beta chains were sequenced from one sample in a study of blood T cell repertoires in COVID-19. Using immunoSEQ multiplex PCR, the repertoire was profiled, and TCRdb retains in-frame clones only, with some absent. The table records some 190,000 clones, 85% to 90% of them present only once. The sample was peripheral blood. The source is a human donor in a cohort sampled during active COVID-19.

The chain employs TRBV30 and TRBJ1-1, with 8 bases lining up with TRBD1. CDR1 is GTSNPN and CDR2 is SVGIG in the germline V gene (reference sequence). Trimming cost V 0 bases and J 10 bases; bases outside gene matches: 7. The CDR3 length is 13 residues. For the CDR3, the DNA is TGTGCCTGGAGTGTGGCAGGGGGCGCAGGAGCTTTCTTT. It specifies CAWSVAGGAGAFF.

The V call is TRBV18, the J call TRBJ2-7; 9 bases are shared with TRBD1. The germline gives CDR1 KGHSH, CDR2 LQKENI. The ends lost 6 bases at V and 4 bases at J; junction bases unmatched: 13. This CDR3 region has 16 residues. This chain's CDR3 is CASSHATPDRGYEQYF. In DNA, the CDR3 is TGTGCCAGCTCTCATGCGACCCCGGACAGGGGATACGAGCAGTACTTC.

V gene TRBV7-8 combines with J gene TRBJ2-7; D is ambiguous. V gave up 5 bases and J gave up 0 bases, with 5 bases separating them. CDR3 length: 12 amino acids. Germline assignment: CDR1 SGHVS and CDR2 FQNEAQ. The CDR3 spells CASSPNSYEQYF. The CDR3 bases are TGTGCCAGCAGCCCTAACTCCTACGAGCAGTACTTC. The whole variable domain, remainder taken from reference TRBV7-8 and TRBJ2-7, is GAGVSQSPRYKVAKRGQDVALRCDPISGHVSLFWYQQALGQGPEFLTYFQNEAQLDKSGLPSDRFFAERPEGSVSTLKIQRTQQEDSAVYLCASSPNSYEQYFGPGTRLTVT.

CDR3 DNA: TGTGCCAGCAGACTAAACAGGGCGGCCGGGGAGCTGTTTTTT. Translation: CASRLNRAAGELFF. This sequence joins TRBV3-1 (or the pseudogene TRBV3-2) and TRBJ2-2; the D gene is possibly TRBD1 (6 bases). The CDR3 has 14 amino acids. V was clipped by 6 bases and J by 6 bases, with 14 bases between them. Germline V gives CDR1 LGHDT, CDR2 YNNKEL (reference sequence).

V usage is TRBV5-1 and J usage is TRBJ2-7; 7 nucleotides match TRBD2. Trimming took 4 bases from V and 6 from J; bases not matched to a gene: 7. There are 13 residues in the CDR3. Germline CDR1 and CDR2: SGHRS and YFSETQ. CDR3 loop: CASSIEGRGEQYF. CDR3 bases: TGCGCCAGCAGCATCGAGGGGAGGGGCGAGCAGTACTTC.

J is TRBJ2-5 and V is TRBV6-5; the match to TRBD2 covers 15 bases. The CDR3 covers 15 residues. V gave up 6 bases and J gave up 4 bases; unmatched junction bases: 3. Germline lookup yields CDR1 MNHEY and CDR2 SVGAGI. The CDR3 here is CASRGLAGGGETQYF. The CDR3 coding sequence is TGTGCCAGCAGGGGACTAGCGGGGGGAGGAGAGACCCAGTACTTC.

The chain recombines TRBV5-1 with TRBJ2-1; D may be TRBD2 (6 bases). Per the germline V gene, CDR1 is SGHRS and CDR2 is YFSETQ. The CDR3 has 15 residues. V lost 0 bases and J 3 bases, leaving 10 bases between the germline ends. CDR3 residues: CASSLVSGNYNEQFF. CDR3 nucleotide sequence: TGCGCCAGCAGCTTGGTTAGCGGCAACTACAATGAGCAGTTCTTC.

This clone was counted a single time. This rearrangement joins TRBV9 to TRBJ2-7; TRBD2 is a possible D gene (6 bases). Germline V gene data show CDR1 as SGDLS and CDR2 as YYNGEE. V lost 0 bases and J 3 bases, leaving 13 bases between the germline ends. The CDR3 covers 15 residues. The CDR3 DNA follows: TGTGCCAGCAGCGTAGGTTTGGGCGGGGTCTACGAGCAGTACTTC. The encoded protein is CASSVGLGGVYEQYF.

J is TRBJ1-6 and V is TRBV2; TRBD1 agrees at 7 bases. In germline, CDR1 is SNHLY, CDR2 FYNNEI. The CDR3 runs to 14 residues. V shed 5 bases and J 6 bases; nucleotides not matched to a gene: 4. This chain's CDR3 is CASSPGQSNSPLHF. The CDR3 region has the DNA TGTGCCAGCAGTCCGGGACAGTCTAATTCACCCCTCCACTTT. Variable domain in full (rest from reference TRBV2 and TRBJ1-6): EPEVTQTPSHQVTQMGQEVILRCVPISNHLYFYWYRQILGQKVEFLVSFYNNEISEKSEIFDDQFSVERPDGSNFTLKIRSTKLEDSAMYFCASSPGQSNSPLHFGNGTRLTVT.

J is TRBJ2-3 and V is TRBV10-3; tentatively, D is TRBD2 (6 bases). Germline lookup yields CDR1 ENHRY and CDR2 SYGVKD. CDR3 length: 15 amino acids. V was pared by 4 bases and J by 0 bases, with 11 bases between. The DNA of the CDR3 is TGTGCCATCAGTGGTGGTGCGGGGAGCACAGATACGCAGTATTTT. Residues: CAISGGAGSTDTQYF.

This chain links TRBV5-1 with TRBJ2-1, with TRBD2 matching 7 bases. CDR1 is SGHRS and CDR2 is YFSETQ in the germline V gene. The CDR3 is 13 residues long. V was pared by 2 bases and J by 10 bases, with 6 bases of the junction left unmatched. The CDR3 sequence is CASSFASGREQFF. The DNA of the CDR3 is TGCGCCAGCAGCTTCGCTAGCGGCCGCGAGCAGTTCTTC.

The chain links TRBV5-1 to TRBJ2-1, with 9 positions matching TRBD2. This CDR3 has 16 residues. CDR1 is SGHRS, CDR2 YFSETQ, per germline. V gave up 4 bases and J gave up 7 bases; unmatched junction bases: 12. CDR3 sequence (DNA): TGCGCCAGCAGCCCCCCTCTTAGCGGGAGTCGGAATGAGCAGTTCTTC. Its protein product is CASSPPLSGSRNEQFF.

The rearrangement links TRBV10-3 to TRBJ2-7; D might be TRBD2 (6 bases). The V end was cut by 2 bases, the J end by 3 bases, with 8 bases between. CDR1 and CDR2 (germline): ENHRY, SYGVKD. There are 13 residues in the CDR3. CDR3 DNA sequence: TGTGCCATCAGTGAGAGGCGGGACTACGAGCAGTACTTC. Its protein product is CAISERRDYEQYF.

The chain recombines TRBV10-2 with TRBJ2-1, with D hard to call. Germline V gene data show CDR1 as WSHSY and CDR2 as SAAADI. The CDR3 covers 14 residues. V was clipped by 2 bases and J by 3 bases, with 8 bases between them. The CDR3 nucleotides read TGCGCCAGCAGTGAGGGCTTGCTCTACAATGAGCAGTTCTTC. Protein product: CASSEGLLYNEQFF.

The rearrangement links TRBV5-1 to TRBJ1-2; 9 bases agree with TRBD1. V was pared by 3 bases and J by 2 bases, with 2 bases of the junction left unmatched. Germline-derived CDR1 and CDR2 are SGHRS and YFSETQ. The CDR3 covers 14 residues. The CDR3 region is CASSWDRVNYGYTF. CDR3 DNA sequence: TGCGCCAGCAGCTGGGACAGGGTAAACTATGGCTACACCTTC.

The chain links TRBV7-8 to TRBJ2-1; tentatively, D is TRBD2 (6 bases). Trimming cost V 1 base and J 10 bases, with 14 bases left between them. CDR1 and CDR2 from the germline V gene are SGHVS and FQNEAQ. The CDR3 is 14 amino acids. The CDR3 DNA reads as TGTGCCAGCAGCTTAGAACCGACTAGTCGCGAGCAGTTCTTC. This sequence encodes CASSLEPTSREQFF.

This sequence joins TRBV6-6 and TRBJ1-5; tentatively, D is TRBD1 (6 bases). V was shortened by 6 bases and J by 5 bases, with 11 bases between the two germline ends. Looked up from germline, CDR1 is MNHNY and CDR2 is SVGAGI (reference sequence). The CDR3 has 13 amino acids. The chain's CDR3 is CASRLQGDQPQHF. For the CDR3, the DNA is TGTGCCAGCAGATTACAGGGTGATCAGCCCCAGCATTTT.

The rearrangement links TRBV7-9 to TRBJ2-5, with 11 bases fitting TRBD2. V lost 5 bases, J lost 4 bases, and 6 bases stayed unmatched. CDR1 and CDR2 from the germline V gene are SEHNR and FQNEAQ (reference sequence). The CDR3 runs 15 residues. CDR3 region: CASSRTSGSGETQYF. The CDR3 DNA is TGTGCCAGCAGCCGCACTAGCGGGAGCGGAGAGACCCAGTACTTC.

The chain is built from TRBV19 and TRBJ2-1; TRBD1 aligns across 10 bases. From germline, CDR1 is LNHDA and CDR2 SQIVND (reference sequence). This CDR3 has 16 amino acids. Unmatched junction bases numbered 5, after V lost 4 bases and J lost 2 bases. The CDR3 bases are TGTGCCAGTAGTAGATACGGGACAGGGGCCTACAATGAGCAGTTCTTC. This gives the protein CASSRYGTGAYNEQFF.

The chain is built from TRBV18 and TRBJ2-1; 7 nucleotides line up with TRBD2. The ends lost 4 bases at V and 7 bases at J; junction bases unmatched: 7. Germline V CDR1 and CDR2: KGHSH, LQKENI. The CDR3 totals 14 residues. The CDR3 nucleotides are TGTGCCAGCTCACAAACCGGGAGGACGAATGAGCAGTTCTTC. Its translation is CASSQTGRTNEQFF.

Concerning this clone: Compared with germline, one end of the junction differs, possibly owing to a read error. The rearrangement links TRBV7-7 to TRBJ1-1; D is unclear. Germline V gene lookup returns CDR1 SSHAT and CDR2 FNYEAQ (reference sequence). The CDR3 length is 16 residues. CDR3 in DNA: TGTGCTAGCAGCTTAGTCCCCCACAGCTCGAACACTGAAGCTTTCTTT. Translated, it gives CASSLVPHSSNTEAFF.

Written as DNA, the CDR3 is TGCGCCAGCAGCTTGGTGGTTAGCGACGAGCAGTTCTTC. It translates to CASSLVVSDEQFF. The chain employs TRBV5-1 and TRBJ2-1; D is perhaps TRBD2 (5 bases). Germline V gene lookup returns CDR1 SGHRS and CDR2 YFSETQ. The CDR3 is made up of 13 amino acids. Trimming took off 0 bases at V and 10 bases at J, with 11 bases between the two ends.

The rearrangement links TRBV28 to TRBJ2-2; 10 bases fit TRBD1. Germline V gives CDR1 MDHEN, CDR2 SYDVKM. This CDR3 is built from 17 residues. Trimming removed 5 bases from V and 7 bases from J; junction bases left unmatched: 13. CDR3 nucleotide sequence: TGTGCCAGCAGTATCCGACGATCTAGGGACAGGGGCGGGGAGCTGTTTTTT. Residues: CASSIRRSRDRGGELFF. The whole variable domain, filled in from reference TRBV28 and TRBJ2-2, reads DVKVTQSSRYLVKRTGEKVFLECVQDMDHENMFWYRQDPGLGLRLIYFSYDVKMKEKGDIPEGYSVSREKKERFSLILESASTNQTSMYLCASSIRRSRDRGGELFFGEGSRLTVL.

The chain joins TRBV5-1 to TRBJ1-1, with D perhaps matching TRBD1 (6 bases). Germline CDR1 reads SGHRS; CDR2 reads YFSETQ. The CDR3 is made up of 15 amino acids. V was pared by 0 bases and J by 1 base, with 10 bases between. The chain's CDR3 is CASSLAWGQNTEAFF. DNA of the CDR3: TGCGCCAGCAGCTTGGCCTGGGGGCAGAACACTGAAGCTTTCTTT.